A selection of T cell receptor beta chains follows, all from one sample in a study of circulating tumor DNA in untreated peripheral T-cell lymphoma. Profiled with immunoSEQ multiplex PCR; TCRdb holds only in-frame clones, not every one. This table holds some 7,000 clones, around 76% found once. The sample comprised tumor tissue. The origin of the receptors is a human donor with peripheral T-cell lymphoma. Each CDR3 is given with its conserved first and last residue. Fields, in order: D gene, J gene, clone size, V gene, CDR3 protein, CDR3 DNA. The D gene is left open where the match is weak. Not all rows give a size; the values are once, few, many and, for expanded clones, a class.

NA	TRBJ2-5	NA	TRBV19	CASSITSQETQYF	TGTGCCAGTAGTATTACCTCGCAAGAGACCCAGTACTTC
TRBD1	TRBJ1-2	few	TRBV6-8	CASSLQGAGGYTF	TGTGCCAGCAGTCTCCAGGGGGCTGGGGGCTACACCTTC
TRBD1	TRBJ1-2	NA	TRBV6-8	CASSALGGQGVFGYTF	TGTGCCAGCAGTGCCCTCGGGGGACAGGGTGTATTTGGCTACACCTTC
NA	TRBJ1-1	NA	TRBV6-7	CASGQQGNTEAFF	TGTGCCAGCGGTCAACAGGGGAACACTGAAGCTTTCTTT
NA	TRBJ2-6	few	TRBV19	CASSMRGANVLTF	TGTGCCAGTAGTATGCGCGGGGCCAACGTCCTGACTTTC
NA	TRBJ1-1	NA	TRBV11-1	CASSVQTLNTEAFF	TGTGCCAGCAGCGTCCAGACATTGAACACTGAAGCTTTCTTT
NA	TRBJ2-5	NA	TRBV6-8	CASSYSTVLSQETQYF	TGTGCCAGCAGTTACTCGACTGTACTATCTCAAGAGACCCAGTACTTC
TRBD2	TRBJ2-1	NA	TRBV6-8	CASNKRDGTYNEQFF	TGTGCCAGCAATAAGCGGGATGGAACCTACAATGAGCAGTTCTTC
TRBD2	TRBJ2-5	NA	TRBV5-1	CASSLGLAGGQETQYF	TGCGCCAGCAGCTTGGGACTAGCGGGAGGCCAAGAGACCCAGTACTTC
NA	TRBJ2-3	NA	TRBV2	CASSVDGGNTDTQYF	TGTGCCAGCTCAGTGGATGGAGGAAACACAGATACGCAGTATTTT
NA	TRBJ2-5	NA	TRBV19	CASSIDGGRRETQYF	TGTGCCAGTAGTATAGACGGGGGTAGGAGAGAGACCCAGTACTTC
NA	TRBJ2-2	once	TRBV10-2	CASSESRPARSNAGELFF	TGCGCCAGCAGTGAGTCACGGCCGGCTAGGTCAAACGCCGGGGAGCTGTTTTTT
TRBD1	TRBJ2-7	NA	TRBV18	CASSKTSGTGGREQYF	TGTGCCAGCTCAAAAACCTCCGGGACAGGGGGTAGGGAGCAGTACTTC
NA	TRBJ2-5	NA	TRBV18	CASSPGIQETQYF	TGTGCCAGCTCGCCCGGGATCCAAGAGACCCAGTACTTC
NA	TRBJ2-1	NA	TRBV9	CASSDGSFHEQFF	TGTGCCAGCAGTGACGGCTCGTTCCATGAGCAGTTCTTC
TRBD1	TRBJ1-1	few	TRBV14	CASSQDAKDRGQNTEAFF	TGTGCCAGCAGCCAAGACGCAAAAGACAGGGGACAGAACACTGAAGCTTTCTTT
NA	TRBJ2-1	NA	TRBV5-1	CASSWQQRYNEQFF	TGCGCCAGCAGCTGGCAACAGAGATACAATGAGCAGTTCTTC
TRBD1	TRBJ1-2	few	TRBV28	CASRKPQGTNYGYTF	TGTGCCAGCAGAAAACCACAGGGGACCAACTATGGCTACACCTTC
TRBD1	TRBJ1-2	NA	TRBV5-1	CASSLGDRFYGYTF	TGCGCCAGCAGCTTGGGGGACAGATTCTATGGCTACACCTTC
NA	TRBJ2-5	NA	TRBV18	CASSPEWWVGETQYF	TGTGCCAGCTCACCAGAGTGGTGGGTTGGAGAGACCCAGTACTTC
TRBD1	TRBJ1-2	few	TRBV19	CASSERTGGNYGYTF	TGTGCCAGTAGTGAGCGGACAGGGGGGAACTATGGCTACACCTTC
TRBD1	TRBJ2-4	NA	TRBV28	CASSLTGGNIQYF	TGTGCCAGCAGTTTAACAGGGGGAAACATTCAGTACTTC
TRBD2	TRBJ2-1	NA	TRBV18	CASSQLAGGSSYNEQFF	TGTGCCAGCTCCCAACTAGCGGGAGGGAGCTCCTACAATGAGCAGTTCTTC
TRBD2	TRBJ2-1	NA	TRBV10-3	CAISEAGTTLRNEQFF	TGTGCCATCAGTGAGGCAGGGACTACCCTAAGGAATGAGCAGTTCTTC
TRBD2	TRBJ2-5	NA	TRBV15	CATSVLAGRGETQYF	TGTGCCACCAGCGTCCTAGCGGGAAGGGGAGAGACCCAGTACTTC
TRBD1	TRBJ2-1	few	TRBV28	CASSFPGTGKDEQFF	TGTGCCAGCAGTTTTCCCGGGACAGGGAAGGATGAGCAGTTCTTC
NA	TRBJ1-5	NA	TRBV11-3	CASSFGQGGNQPQHF	TGTGCCAGCAGCTTTGGGCAGGGAGGCAATCAGCCCCAGCATTTT
TRBD2	TRBJ2-2	NA	TRBV23-1	CASHSGGTGELFF	TGCGCCAGCCACAGCGGGGGGACCGGGGAGCTGTTTTTT
NA	TRBJ2-7	once	TRBV10-3	CAISELPTDNYEQYF	TGTGCCATCAGTGAGCTCCCGACGGATAACTACGAGCAGTACTTC
NA	TRBJ2-7	NA	TRBV6-7	CASTTGDSQLWYF	TGTGCCAGCACCACCGGGGACTCCCAATTATGGTACTTC
TRBD1	TRBJ1-5	NA	TRBV5-1	CASSSTGGNQPQHF	TGCGCCAGCAGCTCGACAGGGGGCAATCAGCCCCAGCATTTT
NA	TRBJ1-2	NA	TRBV28	CASRNIANYGYTF	TGTGCCAGCAGGAACATCGCTAACTATGGCTACACCTTC
NA	TRBJ1-1	large	TRBV6-8	CASSGTQFTEAFF	TGTGCCAGCAGCGGGACACAGTTCACTGAAGCTTTCTTT
TRBD1	TRBJ2-6	NA	TRBV6-8	CASRGGAGGTGANVLTF	TGTGCCAGCAGAGGTGGGGCAGGGGGCACTGGGGCCAACGTCCTGACTTTC
NA	TRBJ2-5	NA	TRBV19	CASSIGYGEETQYF	TGTGCCAGTAGTATAGGGTACGGTGAAGAGACCCAGTACTTC
TRBD1	TRBJ2-4	medium-sized	TRBV28	CASSLTGGNIQYF	TGTGCCAGCAGTTTGACAGGGGGGAACATTCAGTACTTC
NA	TRBJ1-2	NA	TRBV19	CASSIIRTNYGYTF	TGTGCCAGTAGTATTATCAGAACTAACTATGGCTACACCTTC